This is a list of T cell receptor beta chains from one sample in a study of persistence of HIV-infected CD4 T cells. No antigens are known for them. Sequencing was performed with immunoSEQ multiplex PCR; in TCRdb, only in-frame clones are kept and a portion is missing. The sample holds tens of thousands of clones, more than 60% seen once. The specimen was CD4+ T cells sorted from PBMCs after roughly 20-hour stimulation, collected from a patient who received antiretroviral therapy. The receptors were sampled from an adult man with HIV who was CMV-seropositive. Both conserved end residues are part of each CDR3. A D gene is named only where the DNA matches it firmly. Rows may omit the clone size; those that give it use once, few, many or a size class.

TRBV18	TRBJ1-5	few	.	TGTGCCAGCTCCTTTGGGGGGGAACAGCCCCAGCATTTT	CASSFGGEQPQHF
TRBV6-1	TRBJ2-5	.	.	TGTGCCAGCAGTAAGACCGAGGGAGAGACCCAGTACTTC	CASSKTEGETQYF
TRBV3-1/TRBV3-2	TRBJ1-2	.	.	TGTGCCAGCAGCCAGGGCGGAGTTCGCACCTATGGCTACACCTTC	CASSQGGVRTYGYTF
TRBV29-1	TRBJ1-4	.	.	TGCAGCGTTTCCAGGTCTAATGAAAAACTGTTTTTT	CSVSRSNEKLFF
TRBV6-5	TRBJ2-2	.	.	TGTGCCAGCAGTTACCAGTCGTGGACCGGGGAGCTGTTTTTT	CASSYQSWTGELFF
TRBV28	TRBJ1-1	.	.	TGTGCCAGCACAAAAACGAGAGCTGAAGCTTTCTTT	CASTKTRAEAFF
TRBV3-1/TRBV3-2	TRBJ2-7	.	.	TGTGCCAGCAGCCAAATGGGCGAGCAGTACTTC	CASSQMGEQYF
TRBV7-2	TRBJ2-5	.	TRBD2	TGTGCCAGCAGCGCCGTCGGGACTAGCAGAGAAAGGGGGAAAGAGACCCAGTACTTC	CASSAVGTSRERGKETQYF
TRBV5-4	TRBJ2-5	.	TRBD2	TGTGCCAGCAGCAAAGCTAGCGGGGGGGCCGAGGAGACCCAGTACTTC	CASSKASGGAEETQYF
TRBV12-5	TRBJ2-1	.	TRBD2	TGTGCTAGTGGTTTCCTCTCCGGCGGGAGGAATGAGCAGTTCTTC	CASGFLSGGRNEQFF
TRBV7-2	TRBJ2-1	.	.	TGTGCCAGCAGCAGGACATCGAGTGGCAATGAGCAGTTCTTC	CASSRTSSGNEQFF
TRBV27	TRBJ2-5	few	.	TGTGCCAGCAGCCCTGAGGGGCAGCGGCCTCAAGAGACCCAGTACTTC	CASSPEGQRPQETQYF
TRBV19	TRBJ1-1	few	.	TGTGCCAGTAGTATAGGCTCCGGGCCTTTGAACACTGAAGCTTTCTTT	CASSIGSGPLNTEAFF
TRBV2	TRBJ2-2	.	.	TGTGCCAGCATTCTAAATCCAGGTTCGGGGGAGCTGTTTTTT	CASILNPGSGELFF
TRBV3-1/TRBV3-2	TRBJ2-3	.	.	TGTGCCAGCAGCCATTTGGGTGCTGGGGGGGCCGTAGCAGATACGCAGTATTTT	CASSHLGAGGAVADTQYF
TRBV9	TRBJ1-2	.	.	TGTGCCAGCAGCGTAGTATCAGGGCCTGACTATGGCTACACCTTC	CASSVVSGPDYGYTF
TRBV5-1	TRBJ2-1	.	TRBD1	TGCGCCAGCAGCTTGGTAACAGGGGGCGGAAAAGAGCAGTTCTTC	CASSLVTGGGKEQFF
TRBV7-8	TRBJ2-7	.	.	TGTGCCAGCAGCTTAGTGGAATCATCTGCCTACGAGCAGTACTTC	CASSLVESSAYEQYF
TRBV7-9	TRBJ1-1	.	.	TGTGCCAGCAGCTCTATTGGGCAGGGCACTGAAGCTTTCTTT	CASSSIGQGTEAFF
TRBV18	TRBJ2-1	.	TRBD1	TGTGCCAGCTCACTCGACAGGGCGAGCTCCTACAATGAGCAGTTCTTC	CASSLDRASSYNEQFF
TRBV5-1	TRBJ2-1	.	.	TGCGCCAGCAGCGTGGGGGGATCATCCTCCTACAATGAGCAGTTCTTC	CASSVGGSSSYNEQFF
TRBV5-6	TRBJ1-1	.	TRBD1	TGTGCCAGCAGCTTGAAGGGCAGGGGGCTCGGGGCTTTCTTT	CASSLKGRGLGAFF
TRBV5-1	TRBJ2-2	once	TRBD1	TGCGCCAGCAGGCCGGGACAGGGGAGCCCGGGAACCGGGGAGCTGTTTTTT	CASRPGQGSPGTGELFF
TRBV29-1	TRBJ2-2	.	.	TGCAGCGTTTTCACAGGGATCACCGGGGAGCTGTTTTTT	CSVFTGITGELFF
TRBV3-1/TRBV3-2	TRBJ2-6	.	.	TGTGCCAGCAGCCAAGTCTCTGGGGCCAACGTCCTGACTTTC	CASSQVSGANVLTF
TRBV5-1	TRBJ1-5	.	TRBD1	TGCGCCAGCAGCTACTCGGGACAGGATAGCAATCAGCCCCAGCATTTT	CASSYSGQDSNQPQHF
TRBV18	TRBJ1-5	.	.	TGTGCCAGCTCACCCTTCTCGACAGGACACGATAGCAATCAGCCCCAGCATTTT	CASSPFSTGHDSNQPQHF
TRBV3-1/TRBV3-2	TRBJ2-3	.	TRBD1	TGTGCCAGCAGAGGGGGCAGAAGCACAGATACGCAGTATTTT	CASRGGRSTDTQYF
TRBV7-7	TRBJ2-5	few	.	TGTGCCAGCAGCTTAGCCCGGGGCCCTCAAGAGACCCAGTACTTC	CASSLARGPQETQYF
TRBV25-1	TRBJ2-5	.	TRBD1	TGTGCCAGCAGTGAAGCCGACAGGGCGTGGGAGACCCAGTACTTC	CASSEADRAWETQYF
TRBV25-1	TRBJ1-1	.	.	TGTGCCAGCAGTGAATATACGGGAATTGAAGCTTTCTTT	CASSEYTGIEAFF